The 27 T cell receptor beta chains below come from one sample, sequenced in a study of T cells expressing NK-cell markers. After re-calling the 5' RACE reads, TCRdb lists one entry per CDR3 protein, DNA absent. This sample's table has about 260,000 distinct CDR3 sequences. What was sequenced was blood T cells: a sorted CD56 or NKG2C T cell subset, CD4+ or CD8+ T cells, or bulk PBMC T cells (not recorded which). These receptors came from a man in his late teens or twenties in good health.

The J gene is TRBJ2-4, the V gene TRBV29-1. CDR3 length: 16 amino acids. Looked up from germline, CDR1 is SQVTM and CDR2 is ANQGSEA. The CDR3 reads CSTLNMEMGAKNIQYF.

The chain uses TRBV12-3 or TRBV12-4 and TRBJ2-3; TCRdb proposes TRBD1, but this gene call is untestable without DNA. There are 15 residues in the CDR3. Here the CDR3 reads CASSVDGKGTDTQYF.

V gene TRBV7-6 combines with J gene TRBJ2-1; no DNA is available, so the TRBD1 call from TCRdb remains unchecked. Germline CDR1 is SGHVS and CDR2 is FNYEAQ. CDR3 size: 15 residues. This chain's CDR3 is CASSLVQQGFNEQFF.

This rearrangement joins TRBV29-1 to TRBJ2-5; TCRdb calls TRBD2, which cannot be checked without DNA. CDR3 length: 12 amino acids. CDR1 SQVTM and CDR2 ANQGSEA come from the germline V gene. CDR3 protein: CSGGGLSQTQYF.

This sequence joins TRBV27 and TRBJ2-7; absent DNA, TCRdb's TRBD1 call cannot be checked. From germline, CDR1 is MNHEY and CDR2 SMNVEV (reference sequence). CDR3 length: 14 residues. Here the CDR3 reads CASSFMSGSYEQYF.

V is TRBV20-1 and J is TRBJ2-3; no DNA is available, so the TRBD2 call from TCRdb remains unchecked. Germline loops: CDR1 DFQATT, CDR2 SNEGSKA (reference sequence). This CDR3 spans 15 amino acids. CDR3 residues: CSASLTSGGGDTQYF.

The V and J genes are TRBV20-1 and TRBJ2-4; TCRdb selects TRBD2, and the lack of DNA leaves this call unchecked. This CDR3 has 15 amino acids. Looked up from germline, CDR1 is DFQATT and CDR2 is SNEGSKA (reference sequence). The CDR3 region is CSARGGRRVGNIQYF.

The chain joins TRBV19 to TRBJ2-1; the TRBD2 assignment by TCRdb is unverifiable without DNA. CDR1 LNHDA and CDR2 SQIVND come from the germline V gene (reference sequence). The CDR3 runs 17 residues. The CDR3 protein is CASSMRGVGTRYNEQFF. The entire variable domain, with the rest obtained from reference TRBV19 and TRBJ2-1, is as follows: DGGITQSPKYLFRKEGQNVTLSCEQNLNHDAMYWYRQDPGQGLRLIYYSQIVNDFQKGDIAEGYSVSREKKESFPLTVTSAQKNPTAFYLCASSMRGVGTRYNEQFFGPGTRLTVL.

This CDR3 reads CATRPPELAGGLSYNEQFF. V is TRBV15 and J is TRBJ2-1; TCRdb's D call, TRBD2, is unchecked because there is no DNA. The CDR3 loop spans 19 amino acids. Germline CDR1 is LNHNV and CDR2 is YYDKDF (reference sequence).

The V call is TRBV12-3 or TRBV12-4, the J call TRBJ2-3; lacking DNA, the TRBD1 call made by TCRdb goes unchecked. This CDR3 region has 13 residues. This CDR3 is CASSPRTGLEQYF.

CDR3 protein: CASRASGSYFGEQFF. The gene calls are TRBV7-9 and TRBJ2-1; TCRdb calls TRBD2, which cannot be checked without DNA. Germline CDR1 SEHNR, CDR2 FQNEAQ (reference sequence). This CDR3 comprises 15 residues.

The V gene is TRBV25-1, the J gene TRBJ2-1; TCRdb designates TRBD1, a call that cannot be tested without DNA. The CDR3 is made up of 16 amino acids. CDR1 and CDR2 (germline): MGHDK, SYGVNS. CDR3: CASSERGTGTINEQFF.

The chain recombines TRBV7-9 with TRBJ2-6. This CDR3 region has 16 residues. In germline, CDR1 is SEHNR, CDR2 FQNEAQ (reference sequence). The CDR3 protein is CASSLGTGSGANVLTF.

This chain connects TRBV25-1 to TRBJ1-6; TCRdb proposes TRBD1, but this gene call is untestable without DNA. Per germline, CDR1 MGHDK and CDR2 SYGVNS. The CDR3 extends over 17 amino acids. The CDR3 reads CASSDWDRGTKVGPLHF.

The chain has TRBV6-2 or TRBV6-3 and TRBJ2-7; TCRdb's D gene call, TRBD1, goes unchecked for lack of DNA. Per the germline V gene, CDR1 is MNHEY and CDR2 is SVGEGT. CDR3 size: 12 residues. The CDR3 sequence: CASSQQGYEQYF.

The J gene is TRBJ2-4, the V gene TRBV6-1. The length of the CDR3 is 11 residues. The germline CDR1 and CDR2 sequences are MNHNS and SASEGT. The CDR3 protein is CASILKNIQYF.

The chain couples TRBV20-1 to TRBJ2-3; the TCRdb call, TRBD2, lacks DNA for checking. CDR3 length equals 17 residues. Germline V gene data show CDR1 as DFQATT and CDR2 as SNEGSKA (reference sequence). CDR3 sequence: CSAPPGLAGVSTDTQYF.

The gene calls are TRBV18 and TRBJ2-3. The CDR3 covers 13 residues. CDR1 KGHSH and CDR2 LQKENI come from the germline V gene. CDR3 region: CASSPLGPDTQYF.

The CDR3 is CSVGMSSGRLDEQFF. The chain recombines TRBV29-1 with TRBJ2-1; absent DNA, TCRdb's TRBD2 call cannot be checked. CDR1 and CDR2 from the germline V gene are SQVTM and ANQGSEA. The CDR3 is 15 residues long.

This chain links TRBV5-1 with TRBJ2-3; TCRdb reports TRBD2, a call that lacks DNA to check it against. Germline V gene lookup returns CDR1 SGHRS and CDR2 YFSETQ. This CDR3 spans 18 amino acids. The chain's CDR3 is CASSLPGTSGRMADTQYF.

The chain employs TRBV10-3 and TRBJ2-1; the TCRdb D gene call, TRBD2, has no DNA to confirm it. The CDR3 runs to 16 residues. Germline V CDR1 and CDR2: ENHRY, SYGVKD. The CDR3 sequence: CAISLSTASGRDQQFF.

This chain joins TRBV9 and TRBJ2-7; TCRdb returns TRBD2, unconfirmable since there is no DNA. The germline gives CDR1 SGDLS, CDR2 YYNGEE. This CDR3 spans 14 amino acids. CDR3 residues: CASSVGGRGDEQYF.

The genes are TRBV29-1 and TRBJ1-1. The CDR3 has 13 amino acids. CDR1 is SQVTM, CDR2 ANQGSEA, per germline. This CDR3 is CSLQQVENTEAFF.

The J gene is TRBJ2-3, the V gene TRBV4-3; TCRdb returns TRBD2, unconfirmable since there is no DNA. From germline, CDR1 is LGHNA and CDR2 YSLEER. The CDR3 extends over 14 amino acids. The CDR3 reads CASSQQRDRDTQYF.

This chain joins TRBV20-1 and TRBJ2-5; the TCRdb D gene call, TRBD2, has no DNA to confirm it. The length of the CDR3 is 19 residues. Germline loops: CDR1 DFQATT, CDR2 SNEGSKA (reference sequence). The chain's CDR3 is CSARDHGGTSGVFQETQYF.

This chain links TRBV29-1 with TRBJ2-3; TCRdb's D call, TRBD2, is unchecked because there is no DNA. CDR3 length equals 13 residues. Germline V gene sequence: CDR1 SQVTM, CDR2 ANQGSEA. CDR3 protein: CSATTWAPDTQYF.

The chain recombines TRBV6-6 with TRBJ2-2. The CDR3 runs 13 residues. CDR1 MNHNY and CDR2 SVGAGI come from the germline V gene (reference sequence). The CDR3 loop reads CASSYSTGGELFF.